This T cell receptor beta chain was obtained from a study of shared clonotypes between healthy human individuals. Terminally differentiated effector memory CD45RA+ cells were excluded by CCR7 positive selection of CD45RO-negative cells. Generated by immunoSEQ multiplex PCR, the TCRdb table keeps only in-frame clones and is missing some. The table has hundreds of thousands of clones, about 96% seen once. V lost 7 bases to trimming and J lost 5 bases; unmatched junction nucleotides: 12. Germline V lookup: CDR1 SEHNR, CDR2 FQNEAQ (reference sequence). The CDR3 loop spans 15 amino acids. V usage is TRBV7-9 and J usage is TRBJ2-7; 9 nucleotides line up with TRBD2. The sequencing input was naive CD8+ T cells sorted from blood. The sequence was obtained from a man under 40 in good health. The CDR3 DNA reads TGTGCCAGCACCGTAGCGGGAGCATACTCGGACGAGCAGTACTTC. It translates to CASTVAGAYSDEQYF.